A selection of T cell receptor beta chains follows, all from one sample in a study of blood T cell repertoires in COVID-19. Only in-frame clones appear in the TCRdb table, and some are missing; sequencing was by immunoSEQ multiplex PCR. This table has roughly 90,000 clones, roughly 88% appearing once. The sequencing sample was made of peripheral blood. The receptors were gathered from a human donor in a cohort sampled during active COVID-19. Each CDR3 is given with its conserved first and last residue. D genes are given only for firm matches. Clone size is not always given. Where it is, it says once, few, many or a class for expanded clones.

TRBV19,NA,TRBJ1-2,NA,CASSTSNYGYTF,TGTGCCAGTAGTACTAGTAACTATGGCTACACCTTC
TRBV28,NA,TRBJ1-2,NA,CASLRLANYGYTF,TGTGCCAGCCTGAGACTGGCTAACTATGGCTACACCTTC
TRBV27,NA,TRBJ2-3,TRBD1,CASSLEGAYTDTQYF,TGTGCCAGCAGTTTAGAGGGGGCCTACACAGATACGCAGTATTTT
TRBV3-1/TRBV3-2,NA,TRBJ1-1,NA,CASSQRLNQNTEAFF,TGTGCCAGCAGCCAGAGACTTAATCAAAACACTGAAGCTTTCTTT
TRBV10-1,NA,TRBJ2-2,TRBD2,CASSGGLAGVINTGELFF,TGCGCCAGCAGTGGGGGACTAGCGGGAGTTATTAACACCGGGGAGCTGTTTTTT
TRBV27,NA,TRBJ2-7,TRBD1,CAPGAGTGGYEQYF,TGTGCCCCCGGTGCCGGGACAGGGGGCTACGAGCAGTACTTC
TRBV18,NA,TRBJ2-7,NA,CASSPLDSDYEQYF,TGTGCCAGCTCACCACTCGACAGTGACTACGAGCAGTACTTC
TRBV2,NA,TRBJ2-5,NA,CASSEERGRETQYF,TGTGCCAGCAGTGAAGAGAGAGGGAGGGAGACCCAGTACTTC
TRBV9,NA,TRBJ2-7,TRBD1,CASSPRGHPYEQYF,TGTGCCAGCAGCCCCAGGGGGCACCCTTACGAGCAGTACTTC
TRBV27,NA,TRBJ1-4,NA,CASSLSGPMGVEKLFF,TGTGCCAGCAGTTTATCTGGGCCGATGGGAGTTGAAAAACTGTTTTTT
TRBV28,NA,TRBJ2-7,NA,CASSSSYEQYF,TGTGCCAGCAGCTCCAGTTACGAGCAGTACTTC
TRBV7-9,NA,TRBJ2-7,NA,CASSLGTITEQYF,TGTGCCAGCAGCTTAGGGACTATAACAGAGCAGTACTTC
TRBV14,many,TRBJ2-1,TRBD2,CASSQDSGLALYNEQFF,TGTGCCAGCAGCCAAGATTCGGGACTAGCGTTATACAATGAGCAGTTCTTC
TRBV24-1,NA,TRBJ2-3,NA,CATSDRGRLGSTDTQYF,TGTGCCACCAGTGACAGAGGAAGGCTGGGTAGCACAGATACGCAGTATTTT
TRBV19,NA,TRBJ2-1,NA,CARDSSGCEWNQSYNEQFF,TGTGCCAGGGACAGTAGTGGGTGTGAGTGGAATCAATCCTACAATGAGCAGTTCTTC
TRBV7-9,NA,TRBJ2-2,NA,CASRPWSETNTGELFF,TGTGCCAGCAGGCCCTGGAGCGAGACGAACACCGGGGAGCTGTTTTTT
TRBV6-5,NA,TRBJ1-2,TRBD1,CASKTGAHYGYTF,TGTGCCAGCAAAACAGGGGCTCACTATGGCTACACCTTC
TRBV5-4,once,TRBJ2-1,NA,CASSITPTSYNEQFF,TGTGCCAGCAGCATCACACCCACCTCCTACAATGAGCAGTTCTTC
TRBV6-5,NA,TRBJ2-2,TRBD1,CASRTGESWGVVFF,TGTGCCAGCAGGACAGGGGAATCCTGGGGGGTGGTGTTTTTT
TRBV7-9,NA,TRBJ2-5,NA,CASSLSSETQYF,TGTGCCAGCAGCTTATCTTCCGAGACCCAGTACTTC
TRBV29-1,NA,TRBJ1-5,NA,CSAGGEEGQPQHF,TGCAGCGCGGGTGGCGAGGAGGGTCAGCCCCAGCATTTT
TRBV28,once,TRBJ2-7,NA,CASSSSQGGKHEQYF,TGTGCCAGCAGTTCCTCACAGGGAGGGAAACACGAGCAGTACTTC
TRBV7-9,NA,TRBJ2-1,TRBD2,CASSPTRGGTSYNEQFF,TGTGCCAGCAGCCCAACGCGGGGGGGGACCTCCTACAATGAGCAGTTCTTC
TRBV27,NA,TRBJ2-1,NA,CASSLTRGDSVKEQFF,TGTGCCAGCAGTTTAACCCGAGGGGACTCAGTGAAGGAGCAGTTCTTC
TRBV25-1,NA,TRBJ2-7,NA,CASNVGGAYEQYF,TGTGCCAGCAACGTAGGGGGGGCCTACGAGCAGTACTTC
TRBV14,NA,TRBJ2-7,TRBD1,CASSPLDRGLPYEQYF,TGTGCCAGCAGCCCGTTGGACAGGGGGCTCCCCTACGAGCAGTACTTC
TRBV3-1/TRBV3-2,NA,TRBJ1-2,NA,CASSQDFRGGYTF,TGTGCCAGCAGCCAAGATTTCAGGGGTGGCTACACCTTC
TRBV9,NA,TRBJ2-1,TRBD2,CASSVGPSGRAHNEQFF,TGTGCCAGCAGCGTAGGGCCTAGCGGGAGGGCCCACAATGAGCAGTTCTTC
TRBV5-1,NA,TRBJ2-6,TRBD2,CASGAGHTGGSGANVLTF,TGCGCCAGCGGCGCCGGCCACACGGGAGGATCTGGGGCCAACGTCCTGACTTTC
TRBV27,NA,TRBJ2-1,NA,CASSLRGTESYNEQFF,TGTGCCAGCAGTTTACGTGGTACGGAGTCCTACAATGAGCAGTTCTTC
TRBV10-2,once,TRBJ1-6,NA,CASSESGGSSYNSPLHF,TGCGCCAGCAGTGAGTCGGGGGGGAGCTCCTATAATTCACCCCTCCACTTT
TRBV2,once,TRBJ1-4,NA,CASRPRPTGITNEKLFF,TGTGCCAGCAGACCGCGGCCTACAGGGATAACTAATGAAAAACTGTTTTTT
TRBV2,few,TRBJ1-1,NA,CASSDYGLEGYTEAFF,TGTGCCAGCAGTGATTACGGGCTTGAGGGATACACTGAAGCTTTCTTT
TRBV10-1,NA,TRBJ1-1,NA,CASSEFMNTEAFF,TGCGCCAGCAGTGAGTTCATGAACACTGAAGCTTTCTTT
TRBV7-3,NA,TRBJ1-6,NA,CASSLEGGNSPLHF,TGTGCCAGCAGCTTAGAGGGCGGAAATTCACCCCTCCACTTT
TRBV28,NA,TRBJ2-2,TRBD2,CASTHKRASGSGELFF,TGTGCCAGCACCCACAAACGGGCTAGCGGGAGCGGGGAGCTGTTTTTT
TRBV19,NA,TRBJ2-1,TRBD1,CASSMGQGHNEQFF,TGTGCCAGTAGTATGGGACAGGGACACAATGAGCAGTTCTTC
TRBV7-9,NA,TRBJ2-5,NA,CASRDGLQETQYF,TGTGCCAGCAGGGATGGACTACAAGAGACCCAGTACTTC
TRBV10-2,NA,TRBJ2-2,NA,CASSEYLNTGELFF,TGCGCCAGCAGTGAGTATCTGAACACCGGGGAGCTGTTTTTT
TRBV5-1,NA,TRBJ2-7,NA,CASSLGQQAQYF,TGCGCCAGCAGCTTGGGACAGCAGGCCCAGTACTTC
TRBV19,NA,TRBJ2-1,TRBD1,CASQTQRDSRVEQFF,TGTGCCAGCCAAACACAAAGGGACAGCCGTGTTGAGCAGTTCTTC
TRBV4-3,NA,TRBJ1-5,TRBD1,CASSQQGGQPQHF,TGCGCCAGCAGCCAACAGGGGGGTCAGCCCCAGCATTTT
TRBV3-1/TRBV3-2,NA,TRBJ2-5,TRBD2,CASSQAKGLAGERLLQETQYF,TGTGCCAGCAGTCAAGCAAAGGGACTAGCGGGGGAGCGACTCCTCCAAGAGACCCAGTACTTC
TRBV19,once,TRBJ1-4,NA,CASSTGSGKLFF,TGTGCCAGCTCTACAGGGAGTGGAAAACTGTTTTTT
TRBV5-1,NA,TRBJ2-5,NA,CASSRGRETQYF,TGCGCCAGCAGCAGGGGTAGAGAGACCCAGTACTTC
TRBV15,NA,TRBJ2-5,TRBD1,CATSRDEDRVGETQYF,TGTGCCACCAGCAGAGATGAGGACAGGGTAGGGGAGACCCAGTACTTC
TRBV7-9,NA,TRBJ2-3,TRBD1,CASSTGQGGSDTQYF,TGTGCCAGCAGCACCGGACAGGGAGGCTCAGATACGCAGTATTTT